This TCR beta chain was retrieved from a study of blood T cell repertoires in COVID-19. Study as a whole: Sample material is recorded as cDNA or gDNA derived from T cells, B-cell-depleted T cells, or PBMCs.

Under the authors' procedure: Reference gene primer amplification gave nucleated cell count estimates. Assay used: immunoSEQ multiplex PCR; TCRdb lists only in-frame clones, some missing. That table furnishes V, J and clone size, whereas the DNA furnished D and trimming. The data contain some 80,000 clones, roughly 92% of them singletons. CDR3 length: 13 amino acids. Germline assignment: CDR1 SQVTM and CDR2 ANQGSEA. With V trimmed by 7 bases and J by 7 bases, 4 bases remained unmatched. The sequence came from a man in his fifties or sixties with COVID-19, enrolled during active disease. The rearrangement uses TRBV29-1 and TRBJ2-1, with 13 nucleotides matching TRBD2. Source material: peripheral blood. The CDR3 region is CSARLAGGNEQFF. In DNA, the CDR3 is TGCAGCGCCCGACTAGCGGGAGGAAATGAGCAGTTCTTC.